The 13 T cell receptor beta chains in this list originate from one sample, sequenced in a study of regulatory T cells in long-lasting Graves disease. Time point denoted: newly diagnosed GD, antithyroid drugs for less than 3 months. Scientists built the TCR library using RNA that was extracted from PBMCs. Libraries of TCR beta came from iRepertoire HTBI primers plus Arm-PCR of CDR3 regions. From the multiplex PCR reads, TCRdb called clonotypes with MiXCR, one entry per CDR3 protein. The data show approximately 310,000 distinct CDR3 sequences, under 20% seen once. Sequencing used peripheral blood mononuclear cells (PBMCs), obtained at new diagnosis, from a patient treated with antithyroid drugs. The source is a female donor with Graves disease.

In its sample, this clonotype was seen many times. The V gene is TRBV2, the J gene TRBJ2-1; perhaps TRBD2 as D (6 bases). Germline V CDR1 and CDR2: SNHLY, FYNNEI. The CDR3 runs 17 residues. V lost 8 bases and J 8 bases, leaving 28 bases between the germline ends. The CDR3 sequence: CASPQHLPGEMGDEQFF. Here the CDR3 DNA reads TGTGCCAGCCCTCAGCACCTTCCGGGAGAAATGGGCGATGAGCAGTTCTTC.

This clonotype was seen at least ten times. The chain links TRBV12-3 or TRBV12-4 to TRBJ2-5; 7 nucleotides match TRBD2. The CDR3 length is 15 residues. J was trimmed by 5 bases and V by 1 base; bases with no gene match: 7. CDR3 amino acids: CASSLGGAAGETQYF. In nucleotides, the CDR3 is TGTGCCAGCAGTTTAGGAGGGGCAGCGGGGGAGACCCAGTACTTC.

This clonotype was seen many times. V usage is TRBV10-3 and J usage is TRBJ2-5; 10 positions match TRBD2. The CDR3 sequence is 16 residues long. The germline gives CDR1 ENHRY, CDR2 SYGVKD. V gave up 3 bases and J gave up 1 base; unmatched junction bases: 5. The CDR3 protein is CAISDSLAGAQETQYF. The CDR3 region has the DNA TGTGCCATCAGTGATAGCCTAGCGGGAGCCCAAGAGACCCAGTACTTC.

This clonotype was counted at least ten times. The genes are TRBV7-9 and TRBJ2-3, with 7 bases lining up with TRBD2. Germline CDR1 is SEHNR and CDR2 is FQNEAQ (reference sequence). V lost 5 bases to trimming and J lost 0 bases; unmatched junction nucleotides: 17. The CDR3 consists of 19 residues. The CDR3: CASSRHTFAGATSTDTQYF. CDR3 coding DNA: TGTGCCAGCAGCCGCCATACCTTTGCGGGAGCCACTAGCACAGATACGCAGTATTTT.

This clonotype was counted a few times. V is TRBV19 and J is TRBJ2-1, with TRBD2 matching over 10 bases. Per germline, CDR1 LNHDA and CDR2 SQIVND (reference sequence). Germline trimming cut 5 bases from V and 4 bases from J; bases unmatched to any gene: 5. The CDR3 totals 15 residues. The CDR3 coding sequence is TGTGCCAGTAGTTCAGCGGGAGGGCTGTACAATGAGCAGTTCTTC. This gives the protein CASSSAGGLYNEQFF.

V is TRBV20-1 and J is TRBJ2-1, with TRBD2 matching over 8 bases. Trimming at V came to 0 bases and at J to 7 bases, leaving 11 bases not matched to a gene. The germline gives CDR1 DFQATT, CDR2 SNEGSKA (reference sequence). The CDR3 has 16 residues. DNA of the CDR3: TGCAGTGCTAGAGATCTTGGCGGGAGGCCCGTGAATGAGCAGTTCTTC. Translated: CSARDLGGRPVNEQFF.

This clonotype was detected many times. This chain joins TRBV5-1 and TRBJ1-1; D is uncertain. V lost 5 bases and J 1 base, leaving 18 bases between the germline ends. Germline-derived CDR1 and CDR2 are SGHRS and YFSETQ. The CDR3 runs to 16 residues. The CDR3 here is CASSRGSGPKNTEAFF. The CDR3 DNA reads as TGCGCCAGCAGTCGAGGGTCCGGGCCGAAGAACACTGAAGCTTTCTTT. The full variable domain, in which reference TRBV5-1 and TRBJ1-1 provide the parts outside the CDR3, is KAGVTQTPRYLIKTRGQQVTLSCSPISGHRSVSWYQQTPGQGLQFLFEYFSETQRNKGNFPGRFSGRQFSNSRSEMNVSTLELGDSALYLCASSRGSGPKNTEAFFGQGTRLTVV.

Worth noting for this clonotype: Being one base from a much bigger clone, this may be a read error. The chain combines TRBV5-4 with TRBJ2-2; the D is unclear. This CDR3 has 15 amino acids. Looked up from germline, CDR1 is SGHNT and CDR2 is YYREEE (reference sequence). The chain's CDR3 is CASSLPDGVTVELFF. The CDR3 DNA follows: TGTGCCAGCAGCTTACCGGACGGAGTCACCGTGGAGCTGTTTTTT.

This clonotype was seen many times. The V gene is TRBV6-5, the J gene TRBJ2-7; D is perhaps TRBD1 or TRBD2 (6 bases each). The CDR3 sequence is 15 residues long. CDR1 is MNHEY and CDR2 is SVGAGI in the germline V gene. Trimming shortened V by 0 bases and J by 7 bases, and 16 bases separated the two germline ends. CDR3 residues: CASSYSSGAGGEQYF. The CDR3 DNA is TGTGCCAGCAGTTACTCATCGGGGGCAGGAGGGGAGCAGTACTTC.

The chain recombines TRBV14 with TRBJ2-7, with D possibly matching TRBD1 (6 bases). V was trimmed by 0 bases and J by 2 bases, leaving 23 bases between them. Germline V CDR1 and CDR2: SGHDN, FVKESK. There are 19 residues in the CDR3. CDR3 bases: TGTGCCAGCAGCCAAGAAGGGGGTGGACGGACGTCGACTCCCTACGAGCAGTACTTC. It codes for CASSQEGGGRTSTPYEQYF. The full variable domain, in which reference TRBV14 and TRBJ2-7 provide the parts outside the CDR3, is EAGVTQFPSHSVIEKGQTVTLRCDPISGHDNLYWYRRVMGKEIKFLLHFVKESKQDESGMPNNRFLAERTGGTYSTLKVQPAELEDSGVYFCASSQEGGGRTSTPYEQYFGPGTRLTVT.

The table lists this clonotype with a few counts. This chain joins TRBV7-9 and TRBJ2-4; 7 bases map to TRBD1. The CDR3 runs 17 residues. Germline V gene data show CDR1 as SEHNR and CDR2 as FQNEAQ (reference sequence). V shed 5 bases, J shed 1 base, and the junction held 11 bases outside the gene matches. The CDR3 spells CASSPLKGASAKNIQYF. The CDR3 DNA reads as TGTGCCAGCAGCCCCTTGAAGGGGGCGTCGGCCAAAAACATTCAGTACTTC.

This clonotype was detected ten times or more. The chain links TRBV2 to TRBJ2-1, with D uncertain. The CDR3 runs 12 residues. Trimming pared 6 bases from V and 3 bases from J, leaving 6 bases between. Germline values: CDR1 SNHLY, CDR2 FYNNEI. The CDR3 region is CASRVYYNEQFF. The CDR3 DNA sequence: TGTGCCAGCAGGGTCTACTACAATGAGCAGTTCTTC. Using reference TRBV2 and TRBJ2-1 for the parts outside the CDR3, the full variable domain is EPEVTQTPSHQVTQMGQEVILRCVPISNHLYFYWYRQILGQKVEFLVSFYNNEISEKSEIFDDQFSVERPDGSNFTLKIRSTKLEDSAMYFCASRVYYNEQFFGPGTRLTVL.

Many counts were recorded for this clonotype. J is TRBJ2-7 and V is TRBV5-6, with TRBD1 as a possible D gene (6 bases). V lost 2 bases and J lost 5, with 17 bases in between. The CDR3 length is 15 residues. From germline, CDR1 is SGHDT and CDR2 YYEEEE. CDR3 loop: CASSFYRKGVHEQYF. CDR3 DNA sequence: TGTGCCAGCAGCTTTTATCGGAAGGGGGTCCACGAGCAGTACTTC.